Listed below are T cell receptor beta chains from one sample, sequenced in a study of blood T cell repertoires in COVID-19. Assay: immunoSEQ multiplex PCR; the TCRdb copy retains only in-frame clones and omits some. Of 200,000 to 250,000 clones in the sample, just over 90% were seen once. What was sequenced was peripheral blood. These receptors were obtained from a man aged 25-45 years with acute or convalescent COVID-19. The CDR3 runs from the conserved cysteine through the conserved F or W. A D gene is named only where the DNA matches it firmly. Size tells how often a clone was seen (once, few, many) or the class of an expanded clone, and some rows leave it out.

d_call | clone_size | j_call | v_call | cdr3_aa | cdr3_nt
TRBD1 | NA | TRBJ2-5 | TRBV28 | CASSYQGAVQETQYF | TGTGCCAGCAGTTACCAGGGGGCGGTTCAAGAGACCCAGTACTTC
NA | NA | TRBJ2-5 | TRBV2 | CASSEALGGGRLSTQYF | TGTGCCAGCAGTGAAGCGCTAGGCGGGGGCCGTCTCTCGACCCAGTACTTC
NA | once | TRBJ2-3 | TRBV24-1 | CATSGAGGSDTQYF | TGTGCCACCAGCGGAGCGGGTGGGTCAGATACGCAGTATTTT
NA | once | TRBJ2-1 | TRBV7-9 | CASRPADNEQFF | TGTGCCAGCCGGCCGGCGGACAATGAGCAGTTCTTC
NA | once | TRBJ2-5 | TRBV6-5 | CASSYSRKTETQYF | TGTGCCAGCAGTTACTCGAGGAAGACAGAGACCCAGTACTTC
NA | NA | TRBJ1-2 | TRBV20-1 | CSAYTGPGYTF | TGCAGTGCTTATACAGGGCCCGGCTACACCTTC
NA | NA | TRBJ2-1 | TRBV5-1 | CASSHQGWNEQFF | TGCGCCAGCAGCCATCAGGGTTGGAATGAGCAGTTCTTC
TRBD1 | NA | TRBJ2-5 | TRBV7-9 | CASSLSGTAQETQYF | TGTGCCAGCAGCTTATCAGGGACAGCGCAAGAGACCCAGTACTTC
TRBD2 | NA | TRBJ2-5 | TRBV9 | CASSVEKTASGSQTQYF | TGTGCCAGCAGCGTAGAGAAAACGGCTAGCGGGAGTCAGACCCAGTACTTC
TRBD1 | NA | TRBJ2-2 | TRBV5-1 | CASSLGQGPGELFF | TGCGCCAGCAGCTTGGGACAGGGCCCCGGGGAGCTGTTTTTT
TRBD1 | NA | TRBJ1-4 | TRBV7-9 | CASSFPDRDEKLFF | TGTGCCAGCAGCTTCCCGGACAGGGATGAAAAACTGTTTTTT
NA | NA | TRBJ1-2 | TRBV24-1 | CATSDVRGSGYTF | TGTGCCACCAGTGATGTCAGGGGCAGTGGCTACACCTTC
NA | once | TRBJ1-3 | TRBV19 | CASIPSSGNTIYF | TGTGCCAGTATTCCGAGCTCTGGAAACACCATATATTTT
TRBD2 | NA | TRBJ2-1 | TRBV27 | CASSSRVAGTGPYNEQFF | TGTGCCAGCAGTTCCCGGGTAGCGGGGACGGGCCCGTACAATGAGCAGTTCTTC
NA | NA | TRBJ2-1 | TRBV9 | CASSVGQVGVGEQFF | TGTGCCAGCAGCGTAGGGCAGGTCGGGGTAGGTGAGCAGTTCTTC
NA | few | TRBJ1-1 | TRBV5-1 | CASKGPGLAEAFF | TGCGCCAGCAAAGGCCCAGGGCTGGCTGAAGCTTTCTTT
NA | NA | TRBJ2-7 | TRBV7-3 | CASSPMPGQFYEQYF | TGTGCCAGCAGCCCTATGCCAGGACAGTTCTACGAGCAGTACTTC
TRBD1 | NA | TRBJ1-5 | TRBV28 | CASFDPTGGSNQPQHF | TGTGCCAGCTTTGACCCGACAGGGGGTAGCAATCAGCCCCAGCATTTT
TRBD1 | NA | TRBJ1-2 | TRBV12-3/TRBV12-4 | CASRLDRGRGYTF | TGTGCCAGCAGACTCGACAGGGGACGGGGCTACACCTTC
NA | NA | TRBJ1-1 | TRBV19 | CASITRLGGIFF | TGTGCCAGTATTACTCGACTTGGCGGGATCTTCTTT
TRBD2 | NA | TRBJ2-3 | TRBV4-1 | CASSQERASGGVDTQYF | TGCGCCAGCAGCCAAGAGAGGGCTAGCGGGGGGGTGGATACGCAGTATTTT
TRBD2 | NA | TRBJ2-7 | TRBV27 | CASCSLAGGYEQYF | TGTGCCAGCTGTTCTCTAGCGGGAGGTTACGAGCAGTACTTC